The 31 T cell receptor beta chains below all came from one sample that was sequenced in a study of Graves' ophthalmopathy and Graves' hyperthyroidism. RNA transcripts were the source from which TCR beta CDR3 regions were amplified. The workflow started with a first-round RT-PCR run with HTBI primers and then moved on to a second-round multiplex PCR. MiXCR was run by TCRdb on the multiplex PCR reads, yielding one entry per CDR3 protein. The data hold 200,000 to 250,000 distinct CDR3 sequences, with 20% to 25% observed a single time. The sequencing sample was made of peripheral blood. All receptors derive from a woman in her fifties or sixties with Graves' ophthalmopathy.

This clonotype was recorded many times. The chain combines TRBV7-2 with TRBJ2-2; the match to TRBD2 covers 9 bases. Germline V lookup: CDR1 SGHTA, CDR2 FQGNSA. The CDR3 has 17 amino acids. The J segment lost 7 bases and the V segment lost 3 bases, leaving 12 bases of the junction unmatched. The CDR3 coding sequence is TGTGCCAGCAGCTTTCGAGCGGGGGGAAGGGAGAGCGGGGAGCTGTTTTTT. Its protein is CASSFRAGGRESGELFF.

The gene calls are TRBV15 and TRBJ2-4; 8 bases agree with TRBD2. The CDR3 totals 16 residues. Germline loops: CDR1 LNHNV, CDR2 YYDKDF (reference sequence). V lost 3 bases to trimming and J lost 0 bases; unmatched junction nucleotides: 4. The CDR3 reads CATSSGLAGAKNIQYF. For the CDR3, the DNA is TGTGCCACCAGCAGTGGGCTAGCGGGAGCCAAAAACATTCAGTACTTC.

This clonotype was counted at least ten times. J is TRBJ1-2 and V is TRBV20-1, with 7 bases fitting TRBD1. The CDR3 has 17 residues. Losses at the gene ends were 8 bases for V and 0 bases for J; bases not matched to a gene: 18. Germline V gives CDR1 DFQATT, CDR2 SNEGSKA (reference sequence). The CDR3 protein is CSSPSTGTAHSNYGYTF. The DNA for the CDR3 is TGCAGTTCCCCTTCCACCGGGACAGCGCATTCTAACTATGGCTACACCTTC.

In this sample, this clonotype turned up many times. This rearrangement joins TRBV5-1 to TRBJ2-5; 7 nucleotides align to TRBD1. CDR1 SGHRS and CDR2 YFSETQ come from the germline V gene. V dropped 4 bases and J dropped 5; count of bases not matched to a gene: 8. This CDR3 is 14 amino acids long. The CDR3 spells CASSRTGEWETQYF. Here the CDR3 DNA reads TGCGCCAGCAGCCGTACAGGGGAATGGGAGACCCAGTACTTC. Based on the CDR3 plus reference TRBV5-1 and TRBJ2-5, the full variable domain is KAGVTQTPRYLIKTRGQQVTLSCSPISGHRSVSWYQQTPGQGLQFLFEYFSETQRNKGNFPGRFSGRQFSNSRSEMNVSTLELGDSALYLCASSRTGEWETQYFGPGTRLLVL.

The table lists this clonotype with many counts. The J gene is TRBJ1-5, the V gene TRBV30, with 9 bases fitting TRBD1. This CDR3 has 15 amino acids. V was clipped by 3 bases and J by 2 bases; unmatched bases: 5. Germline V lookup: CDR1 GTSNPN, CDR2 SVGIG (reference sequence). For the CDR3, the DNA is TGTGCCTGGAGCCCGGGACAGGGAGGCAATCAGCCCCAGCATTTT. Its translation is CAWSPGQGGNQPQHF.

There are many counts of this clonotype. The chain combines TRBV12-3 or TRBV12-4 with TRBJ2-2; maybe TRBD2 (6 bases). This CDR3 has 13 residues. V dropped 1 base and J dropped 7 bases, with 7 bases sitting between them. CDR3: CASSLGGGGELFF. In nucleotides, the CDR3 is TGTGCCAGCAGTTTAGGGGGAGGCGGGGAGCTGTTTTTT.

This clonotype was seen repeatedly, ten times or more. The V gene is TRBV24-1, the J gene TRBJ1-2, with a weak D call TRBD1 (5 bases). V lost 2 bases to trimming and J lost 6 bases, with 12 bases between them. Germline CDR1 reads KGHDR; CDR2 reads SFDVKD. The CDR3 loop spans 14 amino acids. The CDR3 loop is CATSDSPTVDGYTF. CDR3 sequence (DNA): TGTGCCACCAGTGATTCGCCGACAGTCGATGGCTACACCTTC.

In its sample, this clonotype was seen many times. The chain links TRBV30 to TRBJ1-3; maybe TRBD1 (6 bases). This CDR3 is 14 amino acids long. Per the germline V gene, CDR1 is GTSNPN and CDR2 is SVGIG (reference sequence). V was clipped by 4 bases and J by 0 bases, with 10 bases between them. The CDR3 loop reads CAWKDRSSGNTIYF. In DNA, the CDR3 is TGTGCCTGGAAAGACAGGAGCTCTGGAAACACCATATATTTT. The full variable domain, its missing parts supplied by reference TRBV30 and TRBJ1-3, is SQTIHQWPATLVQPVGSPLSLECTVEGTSNPNLYWYRQAAGRGLQLLFYSVGIGQISSEVPQNLSASRPQDRQFILSSKKLLLSDSGFYLCAWKDRSSGNTIYFGEGSWLTVV.

This clonotype was counted many times. This chain links TRBV6-1 with TRBJ2-5; 8 positions agree with TRBD2. CDR1 is MNHNS and CDR2 is SASEGT in the germline V gene. The V gene end was trimmed by 9 bases and the J gene end by 5 bases; junction bases not matched to a gene: 20. CDR3 size: 17 residues. The CDR3 nucleotides are TGTGCCAGTCATAGCGGGATAACGCTTGACGGAGTTGAGACCCAGTACTTC. This codes for CASHSGITLDGVETQYF.

The chain carries TRBV28 and TRBJ2-5; possibly TRBD1 for D (7 bases). CDR1 MDHEN and CDR2 SYDVKM come from the germline V gene. V lost 4 bases, J lost 4 bases, and 16 bases lay in between. The CDR3 has 15 amino acids. The CDR3 DNA sequence: TGTGCCAGCAGTTCCCAGGGGGGTGGGTCAGAGACCCAGTACTTC. It codes for CASSSQGGGSETQYF.

This clonotype was detected many times. The rearrangement links TRBV3-1 to TRBJ2-6; no reliable D call. V dropped 3 bases and J dropped 0 bases, with 6 bases sitting between them. Germline CDR1 is LGHDT and CDR2 is YNNKEL (reference sequence). The CDR3 is made up of 15 amino acids. As DNA, the CDR3 is TGTGCCAGCAGCCACGTGAGCTCTGGGGCCAACGTCCTGACTTTC. Translated: CASSHVSSGANVLTF.

This clonotype was detected many times. The gene calls are TRBV19 and TRBJ2-2; D is ambiguous. Germline CDR1 reads LNHDA; CDR2 reads SQIVND (reference sequence). The CDR3 has 14 amino acids. V was cut by 1 base and J by 3 bases, with 6 bases left in between. CDR3: CASSIGRDTGELFF. Written as DNA, the CDR3 is TGTGCCAGTAGTATAGGTAGGGACACCGGGGAGCTGTTTTTT.

This clonotype was recorded many times. One junction end disagrees with the germline gene, perhaps due to a read error. The chain combines TRBV6-1 with TRBJ2-7; D gene ambiguous. The CDR3 is made up of 10 amino acids. Germline V gives CDR1 MNHNS, CDR2 SASEGT. CDR3 residues: CASSEALRWF. CDR3 nucleotide sequence: TGTGCCAGCAGTGAAGCTTTAAGATGGTTC.

The table lists this clonotype with many counts. The J gene is TRBJ1-1, the V gene TRBV20-1; 10 bases match TRBD1. The CDR3 runs 13 residues. The trim removed 2 bases at V and 10 bases at J, leaving 7 bases unmatched. Germline V gene lookup returns CDR1 DFQATT and CDR2 SNEGSKA (reference sequence). The CDR3 DNA follows: TGCAGTGCTAGAAGACAGGGGGCAAATGTAGCTTTCTTT. Translated, it gives CSARRQGANVAFF.

This clonotype was seen many times. V and J are TRBV5-1 and TRBJ2-5; TRBD1 aligns across 12 bases. Germline CDR1 and CDR2: SGHRS and YFSETQ. This CDR3 is 19 amino acids long. Trimming took 0 bases from V and 4 from J; bases not matched to a gene: 13. This CDR3 is CASSLEGLAGTGGGETQYF. CDR3 coding DNA: TGCGCCAGCAGCTTGGAAGGTTTGGCCGGGACAGGGGGCGGAGAGACCCAGTACTTC.

This chain joins TRBV24-1 and TRBJ1-1, with 8 positions matching TRBD1. Per the germline V gene, CDR1 is KGHDR and CDR2 is SFDVKD. The CDR3 is made up of 14 amino acids. The V gene end was trimmed by 7 bases and the J gene end by 5 bases; junction bases not matched to a gene: 8. This chain's CDR3 is CATSQTGEGTEAFF. The CDR3 DNA sequence: TGTGCCACCAGCCAGACAGGGGAGGGGACTGAAGCTTTCTTT.

This clonotype was detected many times. V and J are TRBV3-1 and TRBJ2-5; D ambiguous. The CDR3 covers 18 residues. The germline V and J ends were trimmed by 2 bases and 6 bases, with 25 bases remaining between them. Germline loops: CDR1 LGHDT, CDR2 YNNKEL (reference sequence). The CDR3 is CASSQWGRAPGPQQTQYF. The CDR3 region has the DNA TGTGCCAGCAGCCAATGGGGAAGAGCGCCCGGGCCTCAACAGACCCAGTACTTC.

This clonotype was detected many times. The J gene is TRBJ1-1, the V gene TRBV27; a weak D match, TRBD1 (6 bases). This CDR3 is 13 amino acids long. V was trimmed by 2 bases and J by 6 bases, leaving 10 bases between them. Germline CDR1 and CDR2: MNHEY and SMNVEV (reference sequence). This CDR3 reads CASSLRGGAEAFF. CDR3 DNA sequence: TGTGCCAGCAGTTTACGCGGGGGCGCTGAAGCTTTCTTT.

This clonotype was observed at least ten times. The V call is TRBV7-2, the J call TRBJ1-2, with D possibly TRBD1 on 5 matching bases. The V end was cut by 6 bases, the J end by 7 bases, with 18 bases between. The CDR3 length is 14 residues. Germline values: CDR1 SGHTA, CDR2 FQGNSA. CDR3 in DNA: TGTGCCAGCAGATATGACAGTTCTATTTCTGGCTACACCTTC. It yields the protein CASRYDSSISGYTF.

The table lists this clonotype with many counts. The chain carries TRBV7-9 and TRBJ2-7; D is unclear. This CDR3 is built from 15 residues. CDR1 SEHNR and CDR2 FQNEAQ come from the germline V gene (reference sequence). The V end lost 1 base, the J end lost 0 bases, and 10 bases lay between the germline ends. In DNA, the CDR3 is TGTGCCAGCAGCTTAGATGGGCCAGCCTCCTACGAGCAGTACTTC. This translates into CASSLDGPASYEQYF.

This clonotype was seen only a few times. CDR3 nucleotides: TGTGCCAGCAGGTCGAAGAGTGCCAGCTCCTACAATGAGCAGTTCTTC. Translated: CASRSKSASSYNEQFF. V gene TRBV12-3 or TRBV12-4 combines with J gene TRBJ2-1; D uncertain. There are 16 residues in the CDR3. Trimming pared 6 bases from V and 0 bases from J, leaving 15 bases between.

There are many counts of this clonotype. The chain is built from TRBV18 and TRBJ2-7; perhaps TRBD1 as D (5 bases). The CDR3 extends over 14 amino acids. The V gene's germline CDR1 is KGHSH and CDR2 LQKENI. Trimming took off 0 bases at V and 5 bases at J, with 11 bases between the two ends. The CDR3 protein is CASSPPSVGDEQYF. The CDR3 DNA follows: TGTGCCAGCTCACCACCCTCGGTAGGGGACGAGCAGTACTTC.

This clonotype was observed many times. CDR3 residues: CASSESLHTQYF. The CDR3 DNA follows: TGTGCCAGCAGTGAATCGTTGCATACGCAGTATTTT. This sequence joins TRBV6-1 and TRBJ2-3, with no clear D. V gave up 2 bases and J gave up 7 bases, with 7 bases separating them. CDR1 and CDR2 from the germline V gene are MNHNS and SASEGT. The CDR3 consists of 12 residues.

The chain carries TRBV20-1 and TRBJ2-7, with D possibly matching TRBD2 (6 bases). The germline CDR1 and CDR2 sequences are DFQATT and SNEGSKA (reference sequence). The CDR3 totals 14 residues. V was clipped by 4 bases and J by 1 base, with 14 bases between them. The CDR3 DNA follows: TGCAGTGCTACGGTAGCGGACGTTTCCTACGAGCAGTACTTC. Translating gives CSATVADVSYEQYF.

This clonotype was picked up many times. This chain connects TRBV2 to TRBJ2-5, with D possibly being TRBD2 (7 bases). V shed 1 base and J shed 5 bases, with 17 bases lying between them. This CDR3 has 16 amino acids. CDR1 is SNHLY, CDR2 FYNNEI, per germline. The CDR3 DNA reads TGTGCCAGCAGTGAAGGATTACGGGGGGCTGGGGAGACCCAGTACTTC. Amino acid sequence: CASSEGLRGAGETQYF.

The table lists this clonotype with a few counts. The rearrangement joins TRBV18 to TRBJ1-1; a weak D match, TRBD1 (6 bases). Germline values: CDR1 KGHSH, CDR2 LQKENI. V lost 6 bases and J lost 1, with 9 bases in between. The CDR3 is 13 amino acids. CDR3: CASSGARNTEAFF. CDR3 bases: TGTGCCAGCTCGGGGGCGAGGAACACTGAAGCTTTCTTT.

CDR3: CASSEGSSPLHF. CDR3 bases: TGTGCCAGCAGTGAAGGATCATCACCCCTCCACTTT. The chain joins TRBV6-1 to TRBJ1-6; D not resolved. Trimming shortened V by 1 base and J by 10 bases, and 5 bases separated the two germline ends. CDR3 size: 12 residues. Per the germline V gene, CDR1 is MNHNS and CDR2 is SASEGT.

In its sample, this clonotype was seen a few times. J is TRBJ1-3 and V is TRBV7-6; TRBD1 might be the D (6 bases). Germline V gene lookup returns CDR1 SGHVS and CDR2 FNYEAQ. The length of the CDR3 is 16 residues. V shed 5 bases and J shed 0 bases, with 14 bases lying between them. Here the CDR3 reads CASSPAGGGSGNTIYF. CDR3 DNA: TGTGCCAGCAGCCCGGCGGGGGGCGGCTCTGGAAACACCATATATTTT.

This clonotype was seen many times. The chain combines TRBV20-1 with TRBJ2-5; D uncertain. V was shortened by 1 base and J by 2 bases, with 17 bases between the two germline ends. The length of the CDR3 is 16 residues. The V gene's germline CDR1 is DFQATT and CDR2 SNEGSKA (reference sequence). CDR3 sequence reads: CSARGDVRNHQETQYF. The CDR3 DNA reads as TGCAGTGCTAGAGGGGATGTGAGGAACCATCAAGAGACCCAGTACTTC.

This clonotype was detected many times. The chain combines TRBV28 with TRBJ1-6; no reliable D call. Germline V gene sequence: CDR1 MDHEN, CDR2 SYDVKM. Trimming removed 6 bases at V and 5 bases at J, with 8 bases between. This CDR3 spans 13 amino acids. CDR3 loop: CASRGQNNSPLHF. CDR3 bases: TGTGCCAGCAGGGGCCAAAATAATTCACCCCTCCACTTT.

V usage is TRBV6-2 or TRBV6-3 and J usage is TRBJ1-1, with D possibly being TRBD1 (5 bases). Trimming left V 0 bases short and J 5 bases short, with 25 bases between. This CDR3 has 19 amino acids. Germline V lookup: CDR1 MNHEY, CDR2 SVGEGT. This CDR3 reads CASSYSMVGTSGWGTEAFF. The CDR3 region has the DNA TGTGCCAGCAGTTACTCGATGGTCGGGACTTCTGGATGGGGGACTGAAGCTTTCTTT.